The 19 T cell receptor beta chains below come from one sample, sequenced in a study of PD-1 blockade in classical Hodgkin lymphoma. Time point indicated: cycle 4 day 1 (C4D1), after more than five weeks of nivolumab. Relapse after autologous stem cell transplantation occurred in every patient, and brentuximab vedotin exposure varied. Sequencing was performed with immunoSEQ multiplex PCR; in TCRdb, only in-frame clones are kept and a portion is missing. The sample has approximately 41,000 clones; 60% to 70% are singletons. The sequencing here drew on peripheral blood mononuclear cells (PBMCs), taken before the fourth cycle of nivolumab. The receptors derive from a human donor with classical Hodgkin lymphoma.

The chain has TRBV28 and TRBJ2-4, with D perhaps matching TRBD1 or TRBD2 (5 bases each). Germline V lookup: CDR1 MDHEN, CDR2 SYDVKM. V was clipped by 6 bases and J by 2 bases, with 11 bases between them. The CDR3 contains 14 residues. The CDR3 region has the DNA TGTGCCAGCAGGGGGACGAATACCAAAAACATTCAGTACTTC. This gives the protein CASRGTNTKNIQYF.

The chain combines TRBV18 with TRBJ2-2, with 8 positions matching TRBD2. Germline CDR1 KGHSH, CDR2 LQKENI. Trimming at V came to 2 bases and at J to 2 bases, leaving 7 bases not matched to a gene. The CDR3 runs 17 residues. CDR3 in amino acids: CASSPNYGLANTGELFF. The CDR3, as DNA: TGTGCCAGCTCACCAAACTACGGACTAGCAAACACCGGGGAGCTGTTTTTT.

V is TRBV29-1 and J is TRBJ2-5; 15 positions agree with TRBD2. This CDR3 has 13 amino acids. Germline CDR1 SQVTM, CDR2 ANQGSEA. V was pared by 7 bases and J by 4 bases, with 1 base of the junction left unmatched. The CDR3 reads CSAGLAGGETQYF. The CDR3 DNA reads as TGCAGCGCGGGACTAGCGGGAGGAGAGACCCAGTACTTC.

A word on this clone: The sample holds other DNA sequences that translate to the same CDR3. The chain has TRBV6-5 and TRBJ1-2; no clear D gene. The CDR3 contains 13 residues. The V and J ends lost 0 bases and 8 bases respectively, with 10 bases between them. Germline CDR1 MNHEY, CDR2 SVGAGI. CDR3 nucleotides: TGTGCCAGCAGTTACTCCGAAAGACGAGGCTACACCTTC. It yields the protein CASSYSERRGYTF.

Here the CDR3 reads CASSYSSGEAQHF. CDR3 DNA: TGTGCCAGCAGTTACTCGTCAGGGGAGGCCCAGCATTTT. The V gene is TRBV6-6, the J gene TRBJ1-5, with D tentatively TRBD1 (6 bases). CDR1 and CDR2 from the germline V gene are MNHNY and SVGAGI (reference sequence). The CDR3 has 13 amino acids. Trimming stripped 0 bases from V and 11 bases from J, with 11 bases between.

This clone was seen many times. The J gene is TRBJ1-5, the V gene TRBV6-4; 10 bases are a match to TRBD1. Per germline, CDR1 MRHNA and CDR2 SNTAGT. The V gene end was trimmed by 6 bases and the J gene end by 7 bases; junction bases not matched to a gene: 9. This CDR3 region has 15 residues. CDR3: CASSLSGDRGQPQHF. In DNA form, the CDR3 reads TGTGCCAGCAGCCTAAGTGGGGACAGGGGCCAGCCCCAGCATTTT.

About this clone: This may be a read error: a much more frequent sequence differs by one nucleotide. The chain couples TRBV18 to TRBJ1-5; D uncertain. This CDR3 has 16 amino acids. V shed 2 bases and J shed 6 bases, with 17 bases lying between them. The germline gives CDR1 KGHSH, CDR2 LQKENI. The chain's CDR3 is CASSPMSSEYGQPQHF. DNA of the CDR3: TGTGCCAGCTCACCAATGTCGTCAGAGTATGGTCAGCCCCAGCATTTT.

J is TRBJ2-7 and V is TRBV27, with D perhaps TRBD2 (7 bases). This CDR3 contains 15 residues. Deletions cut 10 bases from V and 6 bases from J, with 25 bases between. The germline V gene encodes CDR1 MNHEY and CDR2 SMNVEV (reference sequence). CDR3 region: CATKTSGEGVREQYF. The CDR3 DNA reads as TGTGCCACCAAGACGTCGGGGGAGGGGGTGCGCGAGCAGTACTTC.

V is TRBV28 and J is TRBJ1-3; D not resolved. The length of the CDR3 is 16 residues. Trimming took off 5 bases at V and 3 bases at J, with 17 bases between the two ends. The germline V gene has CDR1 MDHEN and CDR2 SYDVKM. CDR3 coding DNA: TGTGCCAGCAGTGAAGCAGGACGTAGTATTGGAAACACCATATATTTT. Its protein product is CASSEAGRSIGNTIYF.

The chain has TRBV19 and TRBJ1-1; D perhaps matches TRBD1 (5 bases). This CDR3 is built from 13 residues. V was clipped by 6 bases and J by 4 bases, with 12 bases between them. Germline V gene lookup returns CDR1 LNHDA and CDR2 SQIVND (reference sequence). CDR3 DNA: TGTGCCAGTAGCCGGGACTGGACCACTGAAGCTTTCTTT. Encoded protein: CASSRDWTTEAFF.

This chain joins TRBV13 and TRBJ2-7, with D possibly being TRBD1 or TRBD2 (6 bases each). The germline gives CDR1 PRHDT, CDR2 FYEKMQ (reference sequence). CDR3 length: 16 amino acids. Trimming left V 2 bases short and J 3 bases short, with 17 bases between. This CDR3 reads CASSLRGDTLIYEQYF. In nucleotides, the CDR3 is TGTGCCAGCAGCTTAAGGGGGGACACTTTGATCTACGAGCAGTACTTC.

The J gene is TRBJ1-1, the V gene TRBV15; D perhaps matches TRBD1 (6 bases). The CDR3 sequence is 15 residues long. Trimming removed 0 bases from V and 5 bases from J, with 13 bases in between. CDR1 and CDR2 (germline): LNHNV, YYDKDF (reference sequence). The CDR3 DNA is TGTGCCACCAGCAGAGATCGAGGGGGGCGGACTGAAGCTTTCTTT. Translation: CATSRDRGGRTEAFF.

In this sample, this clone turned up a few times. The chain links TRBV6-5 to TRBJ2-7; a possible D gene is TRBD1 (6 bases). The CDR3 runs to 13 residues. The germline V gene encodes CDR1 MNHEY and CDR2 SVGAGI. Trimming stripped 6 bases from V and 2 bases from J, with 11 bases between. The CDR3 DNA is TGTGCCAGCAGAAAACAGGGTACCTACGAGCAGTACTTC. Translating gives CASRKQGTYEQYF.

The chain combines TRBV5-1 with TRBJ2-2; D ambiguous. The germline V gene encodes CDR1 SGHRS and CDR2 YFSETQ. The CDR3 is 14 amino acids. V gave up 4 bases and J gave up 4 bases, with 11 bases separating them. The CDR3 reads CASSPAGRTGELFF. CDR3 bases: TGCGCCAGCAGCCCGGCCGGACGCACCGGGGAGCTGTTTTTT.

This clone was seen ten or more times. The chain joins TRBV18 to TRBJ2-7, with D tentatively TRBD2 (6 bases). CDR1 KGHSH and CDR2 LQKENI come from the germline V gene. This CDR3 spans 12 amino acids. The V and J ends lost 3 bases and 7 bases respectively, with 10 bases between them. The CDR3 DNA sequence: TGTGCCAGCTCACCGGGACTCGGGGAGCAGTACTTC. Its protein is CASSPGLGEQYF.

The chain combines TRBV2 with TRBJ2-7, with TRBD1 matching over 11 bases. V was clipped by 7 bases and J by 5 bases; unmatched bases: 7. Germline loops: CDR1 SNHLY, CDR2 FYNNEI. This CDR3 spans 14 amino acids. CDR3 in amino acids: CASNWDRGDNEQYF. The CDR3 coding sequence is TGTGCCAGCAATTGGGACAGGGGGGACAACGAGCAGTACTTC. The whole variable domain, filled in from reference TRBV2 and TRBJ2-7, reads EPEVTQTPSHQVTQMGQEVILRCVPISNHLYFYWYRQILGQKVEFLVSFYNNEISEKSEIFDDQFSVERPDGSNFTLKIRSTKLEDSAMYFCASNWDRGDNEQYFGPGTRLTVT.

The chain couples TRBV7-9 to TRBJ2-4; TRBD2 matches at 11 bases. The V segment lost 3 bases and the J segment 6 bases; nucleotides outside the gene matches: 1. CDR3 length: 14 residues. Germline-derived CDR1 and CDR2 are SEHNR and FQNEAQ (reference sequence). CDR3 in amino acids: CASSFGTSGNIQYF. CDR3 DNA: TGTGCCAGCAGCTTCGGGACTAGCGGAAACATTCAGTACTTC. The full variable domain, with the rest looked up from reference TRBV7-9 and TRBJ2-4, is DTGVSQNPRHKITKRGQNVTFRCDPISEHNRLYWYRQTLGQGPEFLTYFQNEAQLEKSRLLSDRFSAERPKGSFSTLEIQRTEQGDSAMYLCASSFGTSGNIQYFGAGTRLSVL.

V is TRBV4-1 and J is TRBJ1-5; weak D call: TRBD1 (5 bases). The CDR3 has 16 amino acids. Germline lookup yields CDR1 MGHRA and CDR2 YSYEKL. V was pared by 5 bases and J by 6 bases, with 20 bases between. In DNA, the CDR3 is TGCGCCAGCAGCGATCCCGCGGGAGGGGCTGGTCAGCCCCAGCATTTT. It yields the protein CASSDPAGGAGQPQHF.

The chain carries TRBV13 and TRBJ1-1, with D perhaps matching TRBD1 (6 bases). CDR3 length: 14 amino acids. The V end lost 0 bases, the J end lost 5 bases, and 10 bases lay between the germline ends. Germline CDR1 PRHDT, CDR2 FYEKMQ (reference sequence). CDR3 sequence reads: CASSLGGAGTEAFF. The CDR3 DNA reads TGTGCCAGCAGCTTAGGGGGGGCGGGTACTGAAGCTTTCTTT.